What follows are 27 T cell receptor beta chains derived from one specimen sequenced in a study of cytomegalovirus exposure and HLA in healthy donors. PCR was performed using 60 Vbeta and 13 Jbeta primers. Sequencing used immunoSEQ multiplex PCR; TCRdb keeps in-frame clones, though not all of them. The sample holds about 73,000 clones, roughly 82% seen once. Sequenced material: PBMCs. Every receptor here comes from a man aged 65-85 years in good health and CMV-seronegative.

This chain connects TRBV19 to TRBJ2-2, with 9 bases matching TRBD2. V gave up 7 bases and J gave up 4 bases; unmatched junction bases: 4. The CDR3 totals 14 residues. Germline loops: CDR1 LNHDA, CDR2 SQIVND (reference sequence). The CDR3 here is CASNKREATGELFF. CDR3 nucleotide sequence: TGTGCCAGTAATAAGCGGGAGGCCACCGGGGAGCTGTTTTTT. Looking up the rest from reference TRBV19 and TRBJ2-2 gives the full variable domain: DGGITQSPKYLFRKEGQNVTLSCEQNLNHDAMYWYRQDPGQGLRLIYYSQIVNDFQKGDIAEGYSVSREKKESFPLTVTSAQKNPTAFYLCASNKREATGELFFGEGSRLTVL.

Worth noting for this clone: Sequence at one end of the junction differs from germline and may be a read error. This chain links TRBV7-9 with TRBJ1-1; D ambiguous. The CDR3 has 14 residues. Germline V CDR1 and CDR2: SEHNR, FQNEAQ (reference sequence). This chain's CDR3 is CSSSFVSGNTEAFF. The CDR3 coding sequence is TGTTCCAGCAGCTTCGTCAGCGGGAACACTGAAGCTTTCTTT.

The chain recombines TRBV7-2 with TRBJ1-3; 9 positions match TRBD1. V dropped 5 bases and J dropped 4; count of bases not matched to a gene: 6. From germline, CDR1 is SGHTA and CDR2 FQGNSA. The CDR3 covers 15 residues. The CDR3 is CASSPGTGNGNTIYF. CDR3 in DNA: TGTGCCAGCAGCCCTGGGACAGGGAACGGAAACACCATATATTTT.

The chain joins TRBV30 to TRBJ1-4; 9 nucleotides match TRBD1. Unmatched junction bases numbered 12, after V lost 2 bases and J lost 8 bases. Germline lookup yields CDR1 GTSNPN and CDR2 SVGIG (reference sequence). This CDR3 has 16 amino acids. This chain's CDR3 is CAWSPRPGQGHEKLFF. The CDR3 nucleotides are TGTGCCTGGAGTCCTCGTCCGGGACAGGGTCACGAAAAACTGTTTTTT.

As concerns this clone: Germline and junction disagree at one end, which may indicate a read error. The V call is TRBV7-7, the J call TRBJ2-7; D may be TRBD1 (5 bases). This CDR3 has 15 residues. CDR1 is SSHAT and CDR2 is FNYEAQ in the germline V gene (reference sequence). CDR3 protein: CASSLAKGISYEQYF. In DNA form, the CDR3 reads TGTGCTAGCAGCTTAGCCAAGGGGATCTCCTACGAGCAGTACTTC.

Only a few counts were recorded for this clone. This sequence joins TRBV19 and TRBJ2-1; tentative D call: TRBD1 (6 bases). Germline V lookup: CDR1 LNHDA, CDR2 SQIVND (reference sequence). Trimming removed 3 bases from V and 9 bases from J, with 18 bases in between. The CDR3 totals 15 residues. The CDR3 is CASSISRGVWGEQFF. CDR3 DNA sequence: TGTGCCAGTAGTATCTCCAGGGGAGTATGGGGTGAGCAGTTCTTC.

This chain joins TRBV18 and TRBJ1-5, with D tentatively TRBD1 (5 bases). Per germline, CDR1 KGHSH and CDR2 LQKENI. The CDR3 is made up of 13 amino acids. V gave up 6 bases and J gave up 8 bases, with 14 bases separating them. This CDR3 is CASSPGVRKPQHF. The CDR3 DNA is TGTGCCAGCTCCCCGGGGGTTCGAAAGCCCCAGCATTTT.

The chain joins TRBV10-3 to TRBJ1-2; D is possibly TRBD1 (5 bases). Germline CDR1 reads ENHRY; CDR2 reads SYGVKD. This CDR3 spans 13 amino acids. V lost 3 bases, J lost 7 bases, and 12 bases lay in between. The CDR3 DNA reads as TGTGCCATCAGTGACGAAAGACAGCGTGGCTACACCTTC. This gives the protein CAISDERQRGYTF.

The sample holds many counts of this clone. The rearrangement links TRBV7-9 to TRBJ1-2; D call uncertain. The ends were cut back, 7 bases at V and 8 bases at J, with 14 bases in the middle. CDR1 and CDR2 (germline): SEHNR, FQNEAQ (reference sequence). This CDR3 comprises 12 residues. The CDR3 region has the DNA TGTGCCAGCATGCGCGCCGCCGAGGGCTACACCTTC. Protein sequence: CASMRAAEGYTF.

The chain recombines TRBV7-2 with TRBJ1-1; 9 bases match TRBD1. The V gene end was trimmed by 4 bases and the J gene end by 3 bases; junction bases not matched to a gene: 3. This CDR3 comprises 14 residues. Germline CDR1 is SGHTA and CDR2 is FQGNSA. The CDR3 DNA sequence: TGTGCCAGCAGCTCAGACAGGGGGTACACTGAAGCTTTCTTT. Translation gives CASSSDRGYTEAFF. The complete variable domain, with remaining parts taken from reference TRBV7-2 and TRBJ1-1, reads GAGVSQSPSNKVTEKGKDVELRCDPISGHTALYWYRQSLGQGLEFLIYFQGNSAPDKSGLPSDRFSAERTGGSVSTLTIQRTQQEDSAVYLCASSSDRGYTEAFFGQGTRLTVV.

The rearrangement links TRBV5-3 to TRBJ1-2, with D maybe TRBD1 (5 bases). TRBV5-3 is placed among ORFs of uncertain function. V was cut by 8 bases and J by 2 bases, with 13 bases left in between. The CDR3 runs 13 residues. The CDR3 coding sequence is TGTGCCAGCAACCTGGGGGGGAACTATGGCTACACCTTC. Residues: CASNLGGNYGYTF.

The chain uses TRBV12-2 and TRBJ2-5; the table's D call of TRBD2 was not tested on the DNA. TRBV12-2 is annotated as a pseudogene. The CDR3 runs 17 residues. CDR3 sequence (DNA): TGTGCAAGTCGCTTAGAGCAACTAGCTGGGCCCCAAGAGACCCAGTACTTC. Its protein is CASRLEQLAGPQETQYF.

The chain links TRBV6-5 to TRBJ2-1; 7 nucleotides align to TRBD1. V lost 6 bases and J lost 5; bases outside the gene matches: 10. CDR3 length: 15 amino acids. Germline CDR1 reads MNHEY; CDR2 reads SVGAGI. The CDR3 loop is CASSRTGGQDNEQFF. Here the CDR3 DNA reads TGTGCCAGCAGCCGGACAGGTGGACAGGACAATGAGCAGTTCTTC.

CDR3 nucleotide sequence: TGTGCCAGCAGCGCCAGCGGGACGGCAGGGGAGACCCAGTACTTC. The encoded protein is CASSASGTAGETQYF. The chain uses TRBV9 and TRBJ2-5; TRBD2 agrees at 7 bases. The CDR3 spans 15 residues. Germline-derived CDR1 and CDR2 are SGDLS and YYNGEE. After removal of 3 bases from V and 5 bases from J, the junction contained 10 bases not matched to a gene.

The rearrangement joins TRBV27 to TRBJ2-5; D ambiguous. The V gene's germline CDR1 is MNHEY and CDR2 SMNVEV (reference sequence). Trimming cost V 3 bases and J 4 bases, with 9 bases left between them. The CDR3 contains 13 residues. The CDR3 DNA follows: TGTGCCAGCAGTTTCACTATCTCAGAGACCCAGTACTTC. Its translation is CASSFTISETQYF.

The chain recombines TRBV29-1 with TRBJ2-7, with D possibly TRBD2 on 6 matching bases. CDR3 length equals 14 residues. In germline, CDR1 is SQVTM, CDR2 ANQGSEA. The V gene lost 8 bases and the J gene lost 1 base, with 18 bases spanning the gap. The CDR3 sequence is CSPGGTDASYEQYF. For the CDR3, the DNA is TGCAGCCCCGGGGGTACGGACGCTTCCTACGAGCAGTACTTC.

The CDR3 nucleotides read TGTGCCAGCAGCTCCAGCGGGAGGCGGGAGACCCAGTACTTC. Protein product: CASSSSGRRETQYF. The chain employs TRBV7-2 and TRBJ2-5; 9 positions match TRBD2. Trimming took 4 bases from V and 5 from J; bases not matched to a gene: 5. CDR1 and CDR2 from the germline V gene are SGHTA and FQGNSA. CDR3 size: 14 residues.

The chain links TRBV7-9 to TRBJ1-1; the match to TRBD1 covers 9 bases. CDR1 and CDR2 (germline): SEHNR, FQNEAQ (reference sequence). This CDR3 contains 14 residues. With V trimmed by 5 bases and J by 5 bases, 6 bases remained unmatched. The CDR3, as DNA: TGTGCCAGCAGCACATACAGGGGGCGGACTGAAGCTTTCTTT. This encodes CASSTYRGRTEAFF.

The rearrangement links TRBV9 to TRBJ2-1; D is perhaps TRBD1 (6 bases). The CDR3 loop spans 14 amino acids. V was pared by 4 bases and J by 7 bases, with 15 bases between. Germline assignment: CDR1 SGDLS and CDR2 YYNGEE. The CDR3 DNA is TGTGCCAGCAGCCCATCAGGGGAATCGAATGAGCAGTTCTTC. It is translated as CASSPSGESNEQFF. Variable domain in full (rest from reference TRBV9 and TRBJ2-1): DSGVTQTPKHLITATGQRVTLRCSPRSGDLSVYWYQQSLDQGLQFLIQYYNGEERAKGNILERFSAQQFPDLHSELNLSSLELGDSALYFCASSPSGESNEQFFGPGTRLTVL.

This chain uses TRBV23-1 with TRBJ1-1; 9 bases match TRBD1. TRBV23-1 counts as an open reading frame of uncertain function. The CDR3 contains 15 residues. V dropped 4 bases and J dropped 1; count of bases not matched to a gene: 4. The CDR3 DNA reads as TGCGCCAGCAGTCTACAGGACAGGGGGAACACTGAAGCTTTCTTT. Residues: CASSLQDRGNTEAFF.

J is TRBJ2-5 and V is TRBV27, with D possibly being TRBD2 (6 bases). The J call may not be correct, given that the DNA end is closer to TRBJ2-7. This CDR3 comprises 15 residues. Germline CDR1 reads MNHEY; CDR2 reads SMNVEV (reference sequence). Here the CDR3 DNA reads TGTGCCAGCAGTTCCTCGACTAGTTCGGTCTACGAGCAGTACTTC. It specifies CASSSSTSSVYEQYF.

CDR3 bases: TGTGCCAGCAGCAGACAGGGTTACAATGAGCAGTTCTTC. Its protein product is CASSRQGYNEQFF. The chain links TRBV7-2 to TRBJ2-1; 7 bases are a match to TRBD1. Germline V gives CDR1 SGHTA, CDR2 FQGNSA. With V trimmed by 5 bases and J by 4 bases, 2 bases remained unmatched. CDR3 size: 13 residues.

This chain links TRBV7-8 with TRBJ1-6; TRBD1 agrees at 8 bases. Trimming removed 0 bases from V and 10 bases from J; junction bases left unmatched: 5. There are 15 residues in the CDR3. The germline V gene encodes CDR1 SGHVS and CDR2 FQNEAQ. CDR3 region: CASSLADRVASPLHF. The DNA for the CDR3 is TGTGCCAGCAGCTTAGCGGACAGGGTAGCCTCACCCCTCCACTTT.

The V gene is TRBV7-9, the J gene TRBJ2-7; TRBD1 is a possible D gene (5 bases). The germline gives CDR1 SEHNR, CDR2 FQNEAQ (reference sequence). The V gene lost 4 bases and the J gene lost 4 bases, with 17 bases spanning the gap. The CDR3 loop spans 15 amino acids. CDR3 protein: CASSSRVDTLYEQYF. The DNA for the CDR3 is TGTGCCAGCAGCTCGAGAGTGGACACTCTTTACGAGCAGTACTTC.

The chain combines TRBV6-5 with TRBJ2-4, with 9 bases matching TRBD2. There are 15 residues in the CDR3. V lost 6 bases, J lost 3 bases, and 6 bases stayed unmatched. Germline-derived CDR1 and CDR2 are MNHEY and SVGAGI. CDR3 in DNA: TGTGCCAGCAGCAAGCGGGGGGCGGGCAAAAACATTCAGTACTTC. Translated: CASSKRGAGKNIQYF.

The chain couples TRBV5-5 to TRBJ2-5, with 10 bases that match TRBD2. After removal of 1 base from V and 5 bases from J, the junction contained 11 bases not matched to a gene. CDR1 and CDR2 from the germline V gene are SGHKS and YYEKEE (reference sequence). CDR3 length equals 17 residues. The CDR3 coding sequence is TGTGCCAGCAGCTTGACTAGCGGGGCCCTCGGGTATGAGACCCAGTACTTC. It yields the protein CASSLTSGALGYETQYF.

The chain recombines TRBV9 with TRBJ2-3, with 7 bases fitting TRBD2. J gave up 5 bases and V 6 bases, and 9 bases lay outside the gene matches. Germline-derived CDR1 and CDR2 are SGDLS and YYNGEE. The length of the CDR3 is 14 residues. DNA for the CDR3: TGTGCCAGCAACCCGGGGGGAGGGAGAGATACGCAGTATTTT. It translates to CASNPGGGRDTQYF.